This T cell receptor (beta chain) originates from a study of molecular identifiers for immune sequencing clone quantification. Study-wide points: Spiked Jurkat TCR RNA equal to one cell could reportedly be picked out among 900,000 to 1,000,000 naive cells.

Investigators produced naive CD8 libraries from roughly 20,000 to 1,000,000 sorted cells, drawing on 10%, 30% or 50% RNA. Sorting was used to obtain naive CD8 T cells (CD8+CD4-CCR7+CD45RA+). TCRdb re-derived calls from the PCR reads in MiXCR, one entry per CDR3 protein. The repertoire holds about half a million distinct CDR3 sequences, with about 21% as singletons. The CDR3 covers 18 residues. The germline CDR1 and CDR2 sequences are MGHDK and SYGVNS. The V segment lost 1 base and the J segment 0 bases; nucleotides outside the gene matches: 4. With respect to this clonotype: The antigen is not known.

The sample comprised naive CD8+ T cells from blood, with Jurkat cell RNA spiked in. This sample's subset: FACS-sorted CD8+CD4-CCR7+CD45RA+ naive T cells. The chain has TRBV25-1 and TRBJ2-7, with 15 bases aligning to TRBD2. This TCR was recovered from a human donor in good health. Some libraries in this study had Jurkat cell RNA spiked in. CDR3 DNA: TGTGCCAGCAGTGAATCCGGGACTAGCGGGAGGAGCTCCTACGAGCAGTACTTC. The encoded protein is CASSESGTSGRSSYEQYF.